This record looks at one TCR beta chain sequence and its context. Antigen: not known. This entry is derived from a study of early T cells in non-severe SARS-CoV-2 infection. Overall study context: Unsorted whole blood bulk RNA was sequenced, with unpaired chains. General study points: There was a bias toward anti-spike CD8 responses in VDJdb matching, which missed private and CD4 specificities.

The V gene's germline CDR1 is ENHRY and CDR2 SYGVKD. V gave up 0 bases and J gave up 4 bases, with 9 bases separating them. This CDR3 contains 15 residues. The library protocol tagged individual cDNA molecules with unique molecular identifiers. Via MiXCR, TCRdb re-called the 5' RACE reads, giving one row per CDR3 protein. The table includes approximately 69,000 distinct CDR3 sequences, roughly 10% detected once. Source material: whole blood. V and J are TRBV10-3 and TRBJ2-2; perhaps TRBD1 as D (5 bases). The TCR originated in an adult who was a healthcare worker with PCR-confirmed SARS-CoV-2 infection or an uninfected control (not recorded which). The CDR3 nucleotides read TGTGCCATCAGTGAGTCAAGGGGTGCCACCGGGGAGCTGTTTTTT. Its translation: CAISESRGATGELFF.